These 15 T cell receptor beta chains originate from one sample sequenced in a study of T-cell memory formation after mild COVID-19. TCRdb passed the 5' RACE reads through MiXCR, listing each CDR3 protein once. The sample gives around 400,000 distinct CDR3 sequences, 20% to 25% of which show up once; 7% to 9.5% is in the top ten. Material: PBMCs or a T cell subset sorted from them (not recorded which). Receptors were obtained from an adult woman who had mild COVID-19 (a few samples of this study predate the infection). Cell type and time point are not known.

The CDR3 loop reads CASSTTGVHEQYF. CDR3 in DNA: TGTGCCAGCAGCACCACAGGGGTCCACGAGCAGTACTTC. This chain joins TRBV7-2 and TRBJ2-7; 7 positions agree with TRBD1. The germline gives CDR1 SGHTA, CDR2 FQGNSA. The junction had 6 bases not matched to a gene; V was cut back by 5 bases and J by 5 bases. The CDR3 consists of 13 residues.

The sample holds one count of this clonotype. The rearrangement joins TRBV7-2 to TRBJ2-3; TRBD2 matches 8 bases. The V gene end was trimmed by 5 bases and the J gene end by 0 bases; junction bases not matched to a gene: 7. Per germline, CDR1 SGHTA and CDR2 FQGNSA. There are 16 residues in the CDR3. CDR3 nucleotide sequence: TGTGCCAGCAGCACAAGACTAGCGCCTAGCACAGATACGCAGTATTTT. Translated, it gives CASSTRLAPSTDTQYF.

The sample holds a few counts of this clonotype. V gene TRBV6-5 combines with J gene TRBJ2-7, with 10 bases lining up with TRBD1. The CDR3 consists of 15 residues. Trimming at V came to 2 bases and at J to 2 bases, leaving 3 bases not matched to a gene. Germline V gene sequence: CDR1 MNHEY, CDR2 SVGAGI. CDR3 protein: CASSYRDRGPYEQYF. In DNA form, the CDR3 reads TGTGCCAGCAGTTACCGGGACAGGGGACCCTACGAGCAGTACTTC.

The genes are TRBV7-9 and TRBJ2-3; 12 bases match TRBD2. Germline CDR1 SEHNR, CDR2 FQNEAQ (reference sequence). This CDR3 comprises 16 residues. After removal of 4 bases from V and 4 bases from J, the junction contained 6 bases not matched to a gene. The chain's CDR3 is CASSSLAGGPSDTQYF. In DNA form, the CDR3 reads TGTGCCAGCAGCTCTCTAGCGGGAGGGCCTTCAGATACGCAGTATTTT.

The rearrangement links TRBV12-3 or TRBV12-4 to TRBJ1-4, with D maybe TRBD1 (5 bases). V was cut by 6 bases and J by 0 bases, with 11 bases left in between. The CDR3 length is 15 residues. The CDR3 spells CASSWTPATNEKLFF. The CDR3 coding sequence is TGTGCCAGCAGCTGGACACCCGCAACTAATGAAAAACTGTTTTTT.

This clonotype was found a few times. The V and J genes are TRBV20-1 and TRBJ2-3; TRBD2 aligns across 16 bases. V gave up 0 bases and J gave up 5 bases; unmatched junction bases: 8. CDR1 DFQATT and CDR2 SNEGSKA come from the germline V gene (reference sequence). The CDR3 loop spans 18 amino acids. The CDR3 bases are TGCAGTGCTAGAGACGGGACTAGCGGGAGGGCCGGTAAAGATACGCAGTATTTT. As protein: CSARDGTSGRAGKDTQYF.

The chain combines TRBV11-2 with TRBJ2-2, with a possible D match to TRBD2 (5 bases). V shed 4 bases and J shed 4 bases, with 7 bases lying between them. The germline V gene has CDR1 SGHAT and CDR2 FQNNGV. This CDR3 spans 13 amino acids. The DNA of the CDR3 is TGTGCCAGCAGCTGGGAGAGCACCGGGGAGCTGTTTTTT. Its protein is CASSWESTGELFF.

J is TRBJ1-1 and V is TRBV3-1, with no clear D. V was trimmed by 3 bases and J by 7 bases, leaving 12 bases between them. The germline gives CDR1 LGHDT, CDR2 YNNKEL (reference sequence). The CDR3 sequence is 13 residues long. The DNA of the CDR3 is TGTGCCAGCAGCCAGACCTTCGGGCTTGAAGCTTTCTTT. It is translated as CASSQTFGLEAFF.

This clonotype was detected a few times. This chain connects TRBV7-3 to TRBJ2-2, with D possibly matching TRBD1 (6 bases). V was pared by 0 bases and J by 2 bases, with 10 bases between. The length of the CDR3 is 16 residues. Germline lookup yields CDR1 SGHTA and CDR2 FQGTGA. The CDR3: CASSLTGGLNTGELFF. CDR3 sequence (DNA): TGTGCCAGCAGCTTAACAGGGGGTCTCAACACCGGGGAGCTGTTTTTT.

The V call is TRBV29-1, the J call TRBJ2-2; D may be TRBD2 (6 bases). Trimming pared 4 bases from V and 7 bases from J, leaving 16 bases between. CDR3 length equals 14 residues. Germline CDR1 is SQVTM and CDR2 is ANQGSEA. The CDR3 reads CSVGMGGSNGELFF. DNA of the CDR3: TGCAGCGTTGGGATGGGAGGCTCAAACGGGGAGCTGTTTTTT.

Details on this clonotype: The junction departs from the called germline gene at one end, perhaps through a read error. CDR3 in DNA: TGTGCCAGCAGTCAGGGGGGAGGACTGGCTGGGAACTTC. Amino acids: CASSQGGGLAGNF. The chain combines TRBV12-3 or TRBV12-4 with TRBJ2-7; D perhaps matches TRBD1 (7 bases). The CDR3 is 13 amino acids.

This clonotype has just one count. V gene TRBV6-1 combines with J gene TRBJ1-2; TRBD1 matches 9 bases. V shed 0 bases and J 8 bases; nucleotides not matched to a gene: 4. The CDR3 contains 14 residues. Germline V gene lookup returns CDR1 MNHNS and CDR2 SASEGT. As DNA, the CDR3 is TGTGCCAGCAGTGAAGCGACAGGGGGGAGGGGCTACACCTTC. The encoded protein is CASSEATGGRGYTF.

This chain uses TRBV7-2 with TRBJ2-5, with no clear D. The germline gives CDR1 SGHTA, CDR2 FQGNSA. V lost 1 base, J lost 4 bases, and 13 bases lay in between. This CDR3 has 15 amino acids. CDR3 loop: CASSLGVGWRETQYF. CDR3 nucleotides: TGTGCCAGCAGCTTAGGGGTAGGGTGGCGAGAGACCCAGTACTTC. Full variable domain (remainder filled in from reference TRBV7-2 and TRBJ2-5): GAGVSQSPSNKVTEKGKDVELRCDPISGHTALYWYRQSLGQGLEFLIYFQGNSAPDKSGLPSDRFSAERTGGSVSTLTIQRTQQEDSAVYLCASSLGVGWRETQYFGPGTRLLVL.

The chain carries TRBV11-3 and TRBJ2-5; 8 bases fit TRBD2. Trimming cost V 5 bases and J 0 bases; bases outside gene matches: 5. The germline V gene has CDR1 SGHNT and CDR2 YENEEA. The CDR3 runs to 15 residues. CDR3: CASSSRLANQETQYF. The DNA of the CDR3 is TGTGCCAGCAGCAGCAGACTAGCGAACCAAGAGACCCAGTACTTC.

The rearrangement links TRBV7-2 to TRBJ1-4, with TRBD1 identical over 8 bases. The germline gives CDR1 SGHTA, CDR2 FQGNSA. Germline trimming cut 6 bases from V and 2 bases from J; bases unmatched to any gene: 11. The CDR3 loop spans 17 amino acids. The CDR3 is CASSSRRTGGTNEKLFF. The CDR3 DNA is TGTGCCAGCAGTTCCAGAAGAACAGGGGGGACTAATGAAAAACTGTTTTTT.